This T cell receptor (beta chain) originates from a study of CD8+ T cells in alopecia areata. General study results and limits: With one nonresponder, baseline CD8+ expansion's link to response remains uncertain.

RNA, once extracted, was reverse transcribed into cDNA for use as the sequencing template. Libraries were prepared by immunoSEQ multiplex PCR; TCRdb keeps only in-frame clonotypes and omits some of them. Of fewer than 250,000 clones listed, around 56% are singletons. About this clone: Its antigen is unidentified.

Germline V gene lookup returns CDR1 MNHEY and CDR2 SVGAGI. The CDR3 has 11 amino acids. The V gene end was trimmed by 10 bases and the J gene end by 10 bases; junction bases not matched to a gene: 7. Treatment specified: oral pan-JAK inhibitor, 5-10 mg twice daily. Lesional scalp tissue (obtained by punch biopsy) and peripheral blood were collected from alopecia areata patients. Researchers picked out CD4+ and CD8+ T cells from PBMCs by sorting. V usage is TRBV6-5 and J usage is TRBJ2-1; 7 bases line up with TRBD2. The sequence came from a human donor with alopecia areata. The input for sequencing was CD4+ T cells sorted from blood, taken at week 4, from a patient treated with tofacitinib. Here the CDR3 reads CATSRREEQFF. CDR3 bases: TGTGCCACCTCACGGCGGGAGGAGCAGTTCTTC.